These 3 T cell receptor beta chains were sequenced from one sample in a study of post-analysis software for immune sequencing data. Findings and caveats of the study: TRBV5-6, TRBV5-1 and TRBV20-1 were among roughly five TRBV segments more frequent in patients than controls.

Tagging with unique molecular identifiers was a feature of the TCR beta cDNA libraries. A single record per CDR3 protein comes from TCRdb applying MiXCR to the PCR reads. The sample lists about 540,000 distinct CDR3 sequences, around 31% occurring once. The antigens for these receptors are not known. Sequencing input: blood. The receptors originated from a girl aged 2 to 17 with multiple sclerosis.

V usage is TRBV7-9 and J usage is TRBJ1-2, with D possibly being TRBD1 (6 bases). Germline V gene data show CDR1 as SEHNR and CDR2 as FQNEAQ (reference sequence). V was clipped by 6 bases and J by 2 bases, with 22 bases between them. The CDR3 extends over 17 amino acids. In DNA form, the CDR3 reads TGTGCCAGCAGGCTAGAGCTCGGGGGGCGTACGAACTATGGCTACACCTTC. Translation: CASRLELGGRTNYGYTF. The full variable domain, completed using reference TRBV7-9 and TRBJ1-2, is DTGVSQNPRHKITKRGQNVTFRCDPISEHNRLYWYRQTLGQGPEFLTYFQNEAQLEKSRLLSDRFSAERPKGSFSTLEIQRTEQGDSAMYLCASRLELGGRTNYGYTFGSGTRLTVV.

This clonotype turned up a few times. The V and J genes are TRBV20-1 and TRBJ2-5; 8 bases are shared with TRBD1. Germline V gene lookup returns CDR1 DFQATT and CDR2 SNEGSKA (reference sequence). This CDR3 has 12 amino acids. Trimming cost V 2 bases and J 5 bases; bases outside gene matches: 1. CDR3 protein: CSARRTGETQYF. CDR3 nucleotide sequence: TGCAGTGCTAGAAGGACAGGGGAGACCCAGTACTTC.

This rearrangement joins TRBV20-1 to TRBJ2-7, with unresolved D. CDR1 and CDR2 (germline): DFQATT, SNEGSKA (reference sequence). Trimming cost V 3 bases and J 10 bases, with 13 bases left between them. This CDR3 region has 11 residues. The CDR3, as DNA: TGCAGTGCTAGTATGAAAGAGGCCCAGTACTTC. Translating gives CSASMKEAQYF.